In its sample, the clone carrying this T cell receptor (beta chain) was seen a few times. The antigen is unknown. The CDR3 contains 17 residues. V lost 2 bases to trimming and J lost 3 bases; unmatched junction nucleotides: 8. Germline CDR1 is SGHTA and CDR2 is FQGNSA. Preparation of the TCRbeta library was carried out with unique molecular identifiers. In TCRdb, the PCR reads were re-called with MiXCR into one record per CDR3 protein. The repertoire has hundreds of thousands of distinct CDR3 sequences, approximately 10% of them found once; the top ten carry approximately 28%. This specimen belongs to a study of T-cell reconstitution after alpha-beta-depleted transplantation in children. Findings and limits, study-wide: Expanded clones from the graft, numbering several hundred, reportedly supplied alpha-beta T cells about two months after transplant. T-cell counts and diversity were attributed mostly to newly produced T cells one year after transplant. Surviving recipient T cells and thymic progenitors produced the high day-60 TCRbeta diversity seen in some patients.

The material sequenced was PBMCs, taken before TCRalphabeta/CD19-depleted stem cell transplant. The clonotype originates from a child under two years old with acute myeloid leukemia, due to receive a stem cell transplant. This chain joins TRBV7-2 and TRBJ2-5, with 11 positions matching TRBD2. CDR3 sequence: CASSLRRSGRAEETQYF. In nucleotides, the CDR3 is TGTGCCAGCAGCTTAAGACGTAGCGGGAGGGCCGAAGAGACCCAGTACTTC.